This T cell receptor (beta chain) appears in the sequencing data of a study of T cell responses to AZD1222 COVID-19 vaccine. The length of the CDR3 is 12 residues. CDR1 is SEHNR and CDR2 is FQNEAQ in the germline V gene (reference sequence). V was trimmed by 8 bases and J by 8 bases, leaving 12 bases between them. Profiling relied on immunoSEQ multiplex PCR, and the TCRdb table lists in-frame clones only, not all of them. The data hold around 140,000 clones, with around 89% observed a single time. The TCR comes from an adult in good health. The material sequenced was peripheral blood, taken on day 0 of AZD1222 vaccination. The gene calls are TRBV7-9 and TRBJ1-4; D is possibly TRBD1 (6 bases). The DNA of the CDR3 is TGTGCCAGCCACAGGGTGGGGGAAAAACTGTTTTTT. This sequence encodes CASHRVGEKLFF.